This TCR beta chain came from a study of blood T cell repertoires in COVID-19 (dated by TCRdb to 2018 to 2021). For context, the study as a whole: The collaborator samples originated in the United States, Italy and Spain and spanned the acute and convalescent phases of COVID-19. Where available, HLA class I and class II types were taken from metadata supplied by the sample provider and were not determined by assay-based typing. A freely available public database, intended as a resource for researchers studying the immune response to SARS-CoV-2, is where the repertoires were released. A de-identified subject ID, COVID-19 status, age in years and sex were almost always included in the sample metadata. The material from the prospective study consisted of cDNA or gDNA derived from T cells, B-cell-depleted T cells, or PBMCs. Subjects who had been exposed to COVID-19, were actively infected with it, or had recovered from it provided the deeply sampled blood TCRbeta repertoires that made up the dataset. The samples were drawn from two sources: the first 160 participants of the ongoing ImmuneRACE study, and over 950 subjects contributed by 6 global collaborators.

What the study reported, not specific to this receptor: Clinical and demographic metadata were provided uncurated, with the amount varying by source and participant.

The immunoSEQ Assay, a bias-controlled multiplex PCR, was used to amplify TCRbeta CDR3 regions from genomic DNA. The original pipeline was this. Within the assay, amplification of reference gene primers was used to estimate how many nucleated cells each sample contained. To quantify the absolute abundance of each unique TCRbeta CDR3 rearrangement, sequence reads were collapsed and filtered. Productive Simpson clonality was computed per sample as the square root of Simpson's diversity index over productive rearrangements. TCRdb re-hosts the immuneACCESS table, in-frame sequences only. Its copies lack some clones; in the studies checked, an unresolved V gene accounts for under half of them, and the cause for the rest is not known. D and trimming come from the DNA, and the V and J calls and clone size come from that table. The sample table records under 300,000 clones; around 90% of these occur just once. Clones ranked in the top ten supply 3% of the sample.

Enrolling through a virtual design, the prospective study's participants ranged in age from roughly 18 to 100 years and lived across 24 United States geographic areas. In the prospective study, participants were assigned to cohorts based on the clinical history participants reported in a screening survey and a study questionnaire. For ImmuneRACE Cohort 3, a participant was defined as recovered based on two consecutive negative NP/OP PCR tests, clearance by a healthcare professional, or resolution of symptoms. In the prospective study, whole blood, serum and a nasopharyngeal or oropharyngeal swab were collected from each participant by mobile phlebotomists. Additional blood draws and questionnaires over an approximately 2-month period could optionally be provided by prospective study participants. Prospective study blood samples were shipped either frozen or at room temperature before DNA extraction.

Via the germline V gene (reference sequence), CDR1 is SGHNT and CDR2 YYREEE. The CDR3 runs 14 amino acids, cysteine and phenylalanine included. Only the CDR3 region is kept as DNA, spanning 42 bases read in frame from base 1. Germline trimming: 4 bases from V, 3 bases from J; junction bases outside gene matches: 2. About this clone itself: It lacks a known antigen. Base qualities are not at hand, and no much larger clone is one base apart. Other DNA sequences in the same sample also yield this CDR3.

Sequenced material: PBMCs or T cells enriched from blood (not recorded which). The rearrangement joined TRBV5-4 to TRBJ1-1, and TRBD1 aligns with 11 junction nucleotides. This TCR derives from a woman between 50 and 59 years old who had recovered from COVID-19. The DNA is as follows: TGTGCCAGCAGCCGGGACAGGGGGGACACTGAAGCTTTCTTT. Translated, it gives CASSRDRGDTEAFF. Where the CDR3 stops, the reference TRBV5-4 and TRBJ1-1 genes take over; the full variable domain is ETGVTQSPTHLIKTRGQQVTLRCSSQSGHNTVSWYQQALGQGPQFIFQYYREEENGRGNFPPRFSGLQFPNYSSELNVNALELDDSALYLCASSRDRGDTEAFFGQGTRLTVV.